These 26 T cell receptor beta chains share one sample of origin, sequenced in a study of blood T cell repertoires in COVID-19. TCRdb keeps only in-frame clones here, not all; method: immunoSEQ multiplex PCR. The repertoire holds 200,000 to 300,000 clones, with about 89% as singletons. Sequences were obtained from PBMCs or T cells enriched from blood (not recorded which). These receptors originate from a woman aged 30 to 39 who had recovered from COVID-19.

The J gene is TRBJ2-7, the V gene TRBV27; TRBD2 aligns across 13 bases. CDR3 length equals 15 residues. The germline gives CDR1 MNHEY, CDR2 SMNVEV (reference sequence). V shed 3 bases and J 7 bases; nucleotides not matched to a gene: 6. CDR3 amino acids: CASSLQPTSGREQYF. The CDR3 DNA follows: TGTGCCAGCAGTTTGCAACCGACTAGCGGGAGGGAGCAGTACTTC.

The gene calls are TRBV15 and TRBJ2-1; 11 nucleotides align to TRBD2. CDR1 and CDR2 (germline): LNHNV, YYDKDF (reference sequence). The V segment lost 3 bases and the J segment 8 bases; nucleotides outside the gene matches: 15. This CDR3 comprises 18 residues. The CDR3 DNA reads TGTGCCACCAGCAGCACGGGACTAGCGGTTAAACAAGGGGATGAGCAGTTCTTC. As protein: CATSSTGLAVKQGDEQFF. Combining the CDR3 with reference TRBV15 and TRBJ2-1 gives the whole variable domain DAMVIQNPRYQVTQFGKPVTLSCSQTLNHNVMYWYQQKSSQAPKLLFHYYDKDFNNEADTPDNFQSRRPNTSFCFLDIRSPGLGDTAMYLCATSSTGLAVKQGDEQFFGPGTRLTVL.

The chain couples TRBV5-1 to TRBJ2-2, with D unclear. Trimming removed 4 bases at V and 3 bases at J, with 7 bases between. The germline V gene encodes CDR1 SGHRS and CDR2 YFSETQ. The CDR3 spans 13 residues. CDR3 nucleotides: TGCGCCAGCAGCATAGCCCACACCGGGGAGCTGTTTTTT. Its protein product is CASSIAHTGELFF.

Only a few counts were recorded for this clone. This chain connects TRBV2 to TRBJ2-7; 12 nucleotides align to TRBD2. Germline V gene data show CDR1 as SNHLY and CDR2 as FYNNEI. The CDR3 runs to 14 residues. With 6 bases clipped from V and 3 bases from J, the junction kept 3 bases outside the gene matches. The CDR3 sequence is CASSGLAGYYEQYF. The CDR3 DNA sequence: TGTGCCAGCAGCGGACTAGCGGGATACTACGAGCAGTACTTC. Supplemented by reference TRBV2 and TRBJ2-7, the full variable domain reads EPEVTQTPSHQVTQMGQEVILRCVPISNHLYFYWYRQILGQKVEFLVSFYNNEISEKSEIFDDQFSVERPDGSNFTLKIRSTKLEDSAMYFCASSGLAGYYEQYFGPGTRLTVT.

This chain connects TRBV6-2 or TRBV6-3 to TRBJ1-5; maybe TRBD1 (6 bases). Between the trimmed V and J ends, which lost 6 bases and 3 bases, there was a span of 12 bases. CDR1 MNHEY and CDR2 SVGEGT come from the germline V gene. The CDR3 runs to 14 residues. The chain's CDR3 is CASSLAGANQPQHF. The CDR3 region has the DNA TGTGCCAGCAGCCTTGCAGGGGCCAATCAGCCCCAGCATTTT.

The CDR3 region is CASSFQGGELFF. Written as DNA, the CDR3 is TGTGCCAGCAGCTTCCAGGGCGGGGAGCTGTTTTTT. The chain joins TRBV9 to TRBJ2-2; D perhaps matches TRBD1 (5 bases). Trimming took 4 bases from V and 7 from J, leaving 8 bases between them. This CDR3 region has 12 residues. CDR1 and CDR2 (germline): SGDLS, YYNGEE.

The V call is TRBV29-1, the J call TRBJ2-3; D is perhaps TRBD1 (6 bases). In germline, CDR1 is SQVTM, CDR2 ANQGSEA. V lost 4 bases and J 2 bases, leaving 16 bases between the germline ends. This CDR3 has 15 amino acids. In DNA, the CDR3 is TGCAGCGTTGGCTGGCAAGGGGGACACACAGATACGCAGTATTTT. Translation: CSVGWQGGHTDTQYF.

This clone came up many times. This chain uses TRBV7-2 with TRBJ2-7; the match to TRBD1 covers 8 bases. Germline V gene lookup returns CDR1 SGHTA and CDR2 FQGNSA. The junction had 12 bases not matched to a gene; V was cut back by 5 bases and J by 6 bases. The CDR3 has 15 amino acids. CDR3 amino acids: CASSVMQGALSEQYF. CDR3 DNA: TGTGCCAGCAGCGTCATGCAGGGGGCGCTTTCCGAGCAGTACTTC. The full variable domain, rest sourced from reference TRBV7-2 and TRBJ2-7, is GAGVSQSPSNKVTEKGKDVELRCDPISGHTALYWYRQSLGQGLEFLIYFQGNSAPDKSGLPSDRFSAERTGGSVSTLTIQRTQQEDSAVYLCASSVMQGALSEQYFGPGTRLTVT.

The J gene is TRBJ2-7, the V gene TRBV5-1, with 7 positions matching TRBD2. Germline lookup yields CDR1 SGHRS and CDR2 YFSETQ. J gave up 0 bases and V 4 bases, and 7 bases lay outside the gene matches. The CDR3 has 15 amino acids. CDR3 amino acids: CASSLDLAVSYEQYF. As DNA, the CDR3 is TGCGCCAGCAGCCTGGATCTAGCGGTCTCCTACGAGCAGTACTTC.

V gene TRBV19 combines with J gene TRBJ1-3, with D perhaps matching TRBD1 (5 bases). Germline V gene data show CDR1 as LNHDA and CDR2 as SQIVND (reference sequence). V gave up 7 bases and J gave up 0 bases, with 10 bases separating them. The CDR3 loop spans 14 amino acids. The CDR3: CASNRQTSGNTIYF. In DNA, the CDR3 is TGTGCCAGTAATCGACAGACCTCTGGAAACACCATATATTTT.

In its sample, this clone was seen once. The CDR3 DNA is TGTGCCAGTAAAACAGGCCGGTGGGGCTACACCTTC. The encoded protein is CASKTGRWGYTF. The chain is built from TRBV19 and TRBJ1-2, with D perhaps matching TRBD1 (5 bases). The germline V gene encodes CDR1 LNHDA and CDR2 SQIVND (reference sequence). This CDR3 is built from 12 residues. V lost 7 bases to trimming and J lost 8 bases, with 14 bases between them.

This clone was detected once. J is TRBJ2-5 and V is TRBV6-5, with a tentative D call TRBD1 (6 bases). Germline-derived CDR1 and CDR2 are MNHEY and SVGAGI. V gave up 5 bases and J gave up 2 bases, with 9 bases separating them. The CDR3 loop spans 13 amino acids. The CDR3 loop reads CASSPDRQETQYF. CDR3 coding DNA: TGTGCCAGCAGTCCGGACAGACAAGAGACCCAGTACTTC.

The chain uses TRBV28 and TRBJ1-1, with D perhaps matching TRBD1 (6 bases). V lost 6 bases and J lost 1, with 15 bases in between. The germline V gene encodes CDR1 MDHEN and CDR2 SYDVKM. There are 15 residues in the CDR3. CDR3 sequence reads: CASRLPGHRNTEAFF. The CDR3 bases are TGTGCCAGCAGACTACCGGGACATAGGAACACTGAAGCTTTCTTT. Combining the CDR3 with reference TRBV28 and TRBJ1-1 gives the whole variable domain DVKVTQSSRYLVKRTGEKVFLECVQDMDHENMFWYRQDPGLGLRLIYFSYDVKMKEKGDIPEGYSVSREKKERFSLILESASTNQTSMYLCASRLPGHRNTEAFFGQGTRLTVV.

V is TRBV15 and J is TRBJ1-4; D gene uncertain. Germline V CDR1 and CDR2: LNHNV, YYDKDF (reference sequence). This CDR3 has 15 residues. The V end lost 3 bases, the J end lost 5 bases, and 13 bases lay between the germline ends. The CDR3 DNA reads TGTGCCACCAGCAGGGAAGGAGGTCAAAATGAAAAACTGTTTTTT. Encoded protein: CATSREGGQNEKLFF.

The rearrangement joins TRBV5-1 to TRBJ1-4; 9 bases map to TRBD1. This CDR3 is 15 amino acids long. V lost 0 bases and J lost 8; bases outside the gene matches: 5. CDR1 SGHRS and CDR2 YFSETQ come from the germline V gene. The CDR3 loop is CASSLVGTGNEKLFF. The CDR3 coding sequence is TGCGCCAGCAGCTTGGTTGGGACAGGGAACGAAAAACTGTTTTTT.

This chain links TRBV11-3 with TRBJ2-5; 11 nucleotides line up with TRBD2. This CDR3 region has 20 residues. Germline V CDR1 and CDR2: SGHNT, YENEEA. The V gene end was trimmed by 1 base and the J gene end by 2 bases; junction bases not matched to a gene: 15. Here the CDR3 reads CASSLGGRWGTSGEQETQYF. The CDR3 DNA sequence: TGTGCCAGCAGCTTAGGTGGTCGTTGGGGGACTAGCGGAGAACAAGAGACCCAGTACTTC.

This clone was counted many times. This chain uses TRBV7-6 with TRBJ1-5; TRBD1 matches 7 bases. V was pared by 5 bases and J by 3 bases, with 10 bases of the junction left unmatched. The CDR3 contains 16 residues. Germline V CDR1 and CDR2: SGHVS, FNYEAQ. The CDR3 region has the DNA TGTGCCAGCAGCCCCCTGGACAGGAGCAACAATCAGCCCCAGCATTTT. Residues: CASSPLDRSNNQPQHF.

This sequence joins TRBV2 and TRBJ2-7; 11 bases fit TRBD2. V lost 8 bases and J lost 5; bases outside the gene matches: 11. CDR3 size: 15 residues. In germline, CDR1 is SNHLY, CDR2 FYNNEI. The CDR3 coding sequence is TGTGCCAGCTTCAGGTGGGCTAGCGGGAGGAACGAGCAGTACTTC. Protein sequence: CASFRWASGRNEQYF. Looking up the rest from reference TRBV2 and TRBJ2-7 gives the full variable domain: EPEVTQTPSHQVTQMGQEVILRCVPISNHLYFYWYRQILGQKVEFLVSFYNNEISEKSEIFDDQFSVERPDGSNFTLKIRSTKLEDSAMYFCASFRWASGRNEQYFGPGTRLTVT.

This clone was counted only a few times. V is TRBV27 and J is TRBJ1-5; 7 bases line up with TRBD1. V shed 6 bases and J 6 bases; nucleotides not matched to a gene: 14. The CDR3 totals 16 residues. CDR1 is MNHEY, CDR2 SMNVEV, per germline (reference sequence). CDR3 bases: TGTGCCAGCAGCCTCTCTGGGACAGTTAATTTTCAGCCCCAGCATTTT. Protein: CASSLSGTVNFQPQHF.

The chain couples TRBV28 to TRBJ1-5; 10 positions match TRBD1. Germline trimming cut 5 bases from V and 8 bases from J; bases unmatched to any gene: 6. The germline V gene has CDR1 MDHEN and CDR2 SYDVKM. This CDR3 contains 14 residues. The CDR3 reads CASSRTGGMKPQHF. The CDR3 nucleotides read TGTGCCAGCAGTCGGACAGGGGGAATGAAGCCCCAGCATTTT.

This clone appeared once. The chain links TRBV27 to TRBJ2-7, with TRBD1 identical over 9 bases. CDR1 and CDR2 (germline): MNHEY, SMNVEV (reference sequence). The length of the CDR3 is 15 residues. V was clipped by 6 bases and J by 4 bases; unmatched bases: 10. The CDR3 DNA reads TGTGCCAGCAGCCGGGGACAGGGCAATGGGTACGAGCAGTACTTC. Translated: CASSRGQGNGYEQYF.

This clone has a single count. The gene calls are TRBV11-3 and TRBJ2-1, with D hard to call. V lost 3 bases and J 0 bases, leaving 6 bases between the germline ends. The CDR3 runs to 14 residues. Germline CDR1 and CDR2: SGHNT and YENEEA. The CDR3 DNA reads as TGTGCCAGCAGCTTCCAGCGCTCCTACAATGAGCAGTTCTTC. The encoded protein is CASSFQRSYNEQFF.

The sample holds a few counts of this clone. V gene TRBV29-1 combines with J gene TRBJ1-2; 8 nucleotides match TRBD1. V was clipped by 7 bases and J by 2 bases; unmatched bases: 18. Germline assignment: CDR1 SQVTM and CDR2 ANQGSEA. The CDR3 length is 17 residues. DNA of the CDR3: TGCAGCGGCGGACTATCTCCGGGACAGGACGTGAACTATGGCTACACCTTC. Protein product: CSGGLSPGQDVNYGYTF.

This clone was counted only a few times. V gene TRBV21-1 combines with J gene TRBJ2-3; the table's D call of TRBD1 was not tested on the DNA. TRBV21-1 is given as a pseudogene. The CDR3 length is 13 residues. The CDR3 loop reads CASSRAPTDTQYF. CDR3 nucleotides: TGTGCCAGCAGCAGGGCCCCCACAGATACGCAGTATTTT.

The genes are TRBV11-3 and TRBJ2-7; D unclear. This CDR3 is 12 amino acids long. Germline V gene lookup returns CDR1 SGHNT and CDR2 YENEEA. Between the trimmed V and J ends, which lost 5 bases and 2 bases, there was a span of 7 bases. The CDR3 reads CASSPTPYEQYF. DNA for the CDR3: TGTGCCAGCAGCCCTACCCCCTACGAGCAGTACTTC.

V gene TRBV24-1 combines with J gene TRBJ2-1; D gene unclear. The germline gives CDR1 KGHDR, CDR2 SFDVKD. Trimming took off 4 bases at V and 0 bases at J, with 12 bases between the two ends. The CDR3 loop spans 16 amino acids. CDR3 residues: CATSDADGRSYNEQFF. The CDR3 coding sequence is TGTGCCACCAGTGACGCAGATGGCCGCTCCTACAATGAGCAGTTCTTC.